Shown below are 30 T cell receptor beta chains from a single sample sequenced in a study of T-cell reconstitution after alpha-beta-depleted transplantation in children. This sample's TCRbeta library carried unique molecular identifier barcodes. Via MiXCR, TCRdb re-called the PCR reads, giving one row per CDR3 protein. The table records about 540,000 distinct CDR3 sequences, roughly 27% of them present only once. The specimen comprised PBMCs, sampled before TCRalphabeta/CD19-depleted stem cell transplant. The source of these receptors is a boy under three years old with Wiskott-Aldrich syndrome, due to receive a stem cell transplant.

V is TRBV5-6 and J is TRBJ2-2, with 10 bases identical to TRBD2. Germline-derived CDR1 and CDR2 are SGHDT and YYEEEE. J gave up 2 bases and V 6 bases, and 13 bases lay outside the gene matches. The length of the CDR3 is 18 residues. CDR3 sequence reads: CASTRRLAGAPNTGELFF. The CDR3 region has the DNA TGTGCCAGCACCCGACGGCTAGCGGGAGCCCCAAACACCGGGGAGCTGTTTTTT.

This chain uses TRBV28 with TRBJ2-7; 9 nucleotides match TRBD1. CDR1 and CDR2 from the germline V gene are MDHEN and SYDVKM. With 6 bases clipped from V and 0 bases from J, the junction kept 6 bases outside the gene matches. The CDR3 sequence is 15 residues long. The CDR3 sequence: CASRSDRGSSYEQYF. CDR3 DNA: TGTGCCAGCAGATCGGACAGGGGTAGCTCCTACGAGCAGTACTTC. The variable domain in full, completed from reference TRBV28 and TRBJ2-7, reads DVKVTQSSRYLVKRTGEKVFLECVQDMDHENMFWYRQDPGLGLRLIYFSYDVKMKEKGDIPEGYSVSREKKERFSLILESASTNQTSMYLCASRSDRGSSYEQYFGPGTRLTVT.

The genes are TRBV4-1 and TRBJ1-1; 8 bases agree with TRBD1. The J segment lost 7 bases and the V segment lost 2 bases, leaving 9 bases of the junction unmatched. CDR3 length: 15 amino acids. The V gene's germline CDR1 is MGHRA and CDR2 YSYEKL. CDR3 DNA: TGCGCCAGCAGCCAAACCCAGGGGGCCAGTGATGAAGCTTTCTTT. Translation gives CASSQTQGASDEAFF.

This clonotype has more than one count but fewer than ten. V is TRBV12-3 or TRBV12-4 and J is TRBJ2-7; D is unresolved. The CDR3 totals 14 residues. Trimming took off 1 base at V and 2 bases at J, with 9 bases between the two ends. The CDR3 region has the DNA TGTGCCAGCAGTTTAGAGAGGTTTGCCTACGAGCAGTACTTC. It encodes CASSLERFAYEQYF.

The rearrangement links TRBV18 to TRBJ2-3; 7 positions match TRBD2. Germline CDR1 and CDR2: KGHSH and LQKENI. V shed 3 bases and J 2 bases; nucleotides not matched to a gene: 5. CDR3 length equals 15 residues. Written as DNA, the CDR3 is TGTGCCAGCTCACCTTTGAGCGGGGACACAGATACGCAGTATTTT. This gives the protein CASSPLSGDTDTQYF.

This clonotype was seen a handful of times. V gene TRBV5-1 combines with J gene TRBJ2-7; TRBD1 agrees at 7 bases. The CDR3 extends over 14 amino acids. The germline V gene encodes CDR1 SGHRS and CDR2 YFSETQ. The V and J ends lost 5 bases and 4 bases, in that order; junction bases with no gene match: 9. The CDR3 DNA is TGCGCCAGCAGGCTTGACAGGGCCGGGTACGAGCAGTACTTC. Translated, it gives CASRLDRAGYEQYF.

This clonotype has only a few counts. V usage is TRBV10-3 and J usage is TRBJ2-7; 13 nucleotides align to TRBD2. Germline assignment: CDR1 ENHRY and CDR2 SYGVKD. V gave up 4 bases and J gave up 0 bases; unmatched junction bases: 3. This CDR3 region has 16 residues. CDR3 sequence: CAISGTSGRASYEQYF. The CDR3 DNA is TGTGCCATCAGTGGAACTAGCGGGAGGGCCTCCTACGAGCAGTACTTC.

This clonotype was seen only a few times. The chain uses TRBV7-9 and TRBJ2-1, with 7 bases matching TRBD2. V was clipped by 0 bases and J by 4 bases; unmatched bases: 9. Germline V gene lookup returns CDR1 SEHNR and CDR2 FQNEAQ (reference sequence). The CDR3 runs to 17 residues. The CDR3 protein is CASSLAAGADQYNEQFF. CDR3 DNA: TGTGCCAGCAGCTTAGCGGCGGGAGCCGATCAATACAATGAGCAGTTCTTC.

The chain recombines TRBV12-3 or TRBV12-4 with TRBJ1-3; D is perhaps TRBD1 (5 bases). With 3 bases removed from V and 4 bases from J, the gap between germline ends came to 10 bases. CDR3 length equals 14 residues. Here the CDR3 DNA reads TGTGCCAGCAGTTTCGGGGGAATAGGAAACACCATATATTTT. Protein: CASSFGGIGNTIYF.

This clonotype has more than one count but fewer than ten. This chain uses TRBV6-1 with TRBJ2-2; 16 bases match TRBD2. The CDR3 spans 17 residues. The J segment lost 7 bases and the V segment lost 5 bases, leaving 7 bases of the junction unmatched. Germline V gives CDR1 MNHNS, CDR2 SASEGT. This CDR3 reads CASSKPGTSGRGGELFF. CDR3 DNA sequence: TGTGCCAGCAGTAAACCCGGGACTAGCGGGAGGGGCGGGGAGCTGTTTTTT.

The sample holds a few counts of this clonotype. This sequence joins TRBV5-1 and TRBJ2-1, with D perhaps being TRBD1 or TRBD2 (5 bases each). The germline V and J ends were trimmed by 4 bases and 10 bases, with 12 bases remaining between them. Germline V gene lookup returns CDR1 SGHRS and CDR2 YFSETQ. The CDR3 has 12 residues. This CDR3 reads CASSHDSGEQFF. CDR3 DNA sequence: TGCGCCAGCAGCCACGACAGCGGCGAGCAGTTCTTC.

This chain connects TRBV24-1 to TRBJ2-1, with D unresolved. The CDR3 length is 13 residues. With 3 bases removed from V and 7 bases from J, the gap between germline ends came to 9 bases. Germline values: CDR1 KGHDR, CDR2 SFDVKD. The DNA of the CDR3 is TGTGCCACCAGTGATCCGCCGGTGAATGAGCAGTTCTTC. Protein product: CATSDPPVNEQFF.

The chain carries TRBV20-1 and TRBJ2-3; the D gene is possibly TRBD2 (6 bases). The germline gives CDR1 DFQATT, CDR2 SNEGSKA (reference sequence). The CDR3 has 14 residues. The V and J ends lost 6 bases and 0 bases respectively, with 13 bases between them. The CDR3 region is CSANSGPSTDTQYF. The CDR3 bases are TGCAGTGCCAATAGCGGCCCTAGCACAGATACGCAGTATTTT.

This chain connects TRBV3-1 to TRBJ2-3; 9 positions agree with TRBD2. The CDR3 extends over 16 amino acids. Germline V lookup: CDR1 LGHDT, CDR2 YNNKEL (reference sequence). V shed 4 bases, J shed 4 bases, and the junction held 9 bases outside the gene matches. The CDR3 is CASSPSGIGSADTQYF. The CDR3 DNA is TGTGCCAGCAGCCCTAGCGGGATAGGGTCAGCAGATACGCAGTATTTT.

The chain has TRBV7-2 and TRBJ2-1; weak D call: TRBD2 (5 bases). The CDR3 is 14 residues long. CDR1 and CDR2 from the germline V gene are SGHTA and FQGNSA. The V end lost 1 base, the J end lost 3 bases, and 7 bases lay between the germline ends. The CDR3 loop reads CASSLGLYYNEQFF. CDR3 sequence (DNA): TGTGCCAGCAGCTTAGGACTATACTACAATGAGCAGTTCTTC.

Only a few counts were recorded for this clonotype. The gene calls are TRBV5-1 and TRBJ2-5; D not resolved. V was cut by 0 bases and J by 5 bases, with 14 bases left in between. Germline V gene sequence: CDR1 SGHRS, CDR2 YFSETQ. This CDR3 has 15 amino acids. The CDR3 reads CASSLAAAVKETQYF. DNA for the CDR3: TGCGCCAGCAGCTTGGCAGCCGCTGTAAAGGAGACCCAGTACTTC.

The chain recombines TRBV12-3 or TRBV12-4 with TRBJ2-7; perhaps TRBD2 as D (5 bases). V was clipped by 7 bases and J by 0 bases, with 13 bases between them. The CDR3 runs 14 residues. This CDR3 is CASKHSGPSYEQYF. Here the CDR3 DNA reads TGTGCCAGCAAACACAGCGGACCCTCCTACGAGCAGTACTTC.

This clonotype was recorded a few times. J is TRBJ1-6 and V is TRBV12-3 or TRBV12-4; 9 positions agree with TRBD1. V gave up 2 bases and J gave up 10 bases; unmatched junction bases: 3. There are 14 residues in the CDR3. The CDR3 bases are TGTGCCAGCAGTTTATGGGACAGGGACTCACCCCTCCACTTT. It specifies CASSLWDRDSPLHF.

The table lists this clonotype with a few counts. The V call is TRBV12-3 or TRBV12-4, the J call TRBJ1-6; D gene ambiguous. The CDR3 length is 13 residues. The germline V and J ends were trimmed by 3 bases and 10 bases, with 10 bases remaining between them. The CDR3 loop reads CASSLSLGSPLHF. For the CDR3, the DNA is TGTGCCAGCAGTTTGAGCCTGGGGTCACCCCTCCACTTT.

V usage is TRBV7-9 and J usage is TRBJ2-5, with TRBD2 as a possible D gene (5 bases). Germline CDR1 is SEHNR and CDR2 is FQNEAQ (reference sequence). V lost 5 bases and J lost 1, with 11 bases in between. The CDR3 has 14 amino acids. CDR3 sequence: CASSTWTLQETQYF. CDR3 in DNA: TGTGCCAGCAGCACCTGGACTCTCCAAGAGACCCAGTACTTC. The whole variable domain, filled in from reference TRBV7-9 and TRBJ2-5, reads DTGVSQNPRHKITKRGQNVTFRCDPISEHNRLYWYRQTLGQGPEFLTYFQNEAQLEKSRLLSDRFSAERPKGSFSTLEIQRTEQGDSAMYLCASSTWTLQETQYFGPGTRLLVL.

This clonotype appeared many times. This rearrangement joins TRBV5-1 to TRBJ1-5; D unclear. Trimming shortened V by 0 bases and J by 0 bases, and 7 bases separated the two germline ends. The CDR3 length is 15 residues. Per the germline V gene, CDR1 is SGHRS and CDR2 is YFSETQ. The CDR3 nucleotides read TGCGCCAGCAGCTTGGAAGGGAATAGCAATCAGCCCCAGCATTTT. Translation: CASSLEGNSNQPQHF.

This chain connects TRBV28 to TRBJ2-7, with TRBD1 matching over 9 bases. Germline CDR1 and CDR2: MDHEN and SYDVKM. The CDR3 is 14 amino acids. With 8 bases clipped from V and 7 bases from J, the junction kept 12 bases outside the gene matches. The CDR3 DNA reads as TGTGCCAGCGGAACCCAGGGACAGGGTGGGGAGCAGTACTTC. It encodes CASGTQGQGGEQYF.

With regard to this clonotype: A read error is possible here, since a much larger clone lies one base away. This chain uses TRBV5-1 with TRBJ2-3, with 8 nucleotides matching TRBD1. The V segment lost 4 bases and the J segment 4 bases; nucleotides outside the gene matches: 5. The length of the CDR3 is 14 residues. Looked up from germline, CDR1 is SGHRS and CDR2 is YFSETQ. For the CDR3, the DNA is TGCGCCAGCAGCACCGGACAGGGTTCAGATACGCAGTATTTT. Translating it yields CASSTGQGSDTQYF.

The chain combines TRBV20-1 with TRBJ1-5; the match to TRBD1 covers 10 bases. The CDR3 consists of 15 residues. J gave up 1 base and V 6 bases, and 6 bases lay outside the gene matches. Per the germline V gene, CDR1 is DFQATT and CDR2 is SNEGSKA (reference sequence). CDR3 coding DNA: TGCAGTGCCCGACAGGGGGCGGGAAGCAATCAGCCCCAGCATTTT. It is translated as CSARQGAGSNQPQHF.

The chain joins TRBV5-1 to TRBJ2-7, with 10 bases lining up with TRBD1. V lost 1 base and J lost 2; bases outside the gene matches: 6. This CDR3 comprises 16 residues. Germline assignment: CDR1 SGHRS and CDR2 YFSETQ. The CDR3 is CASSLSGTGVPYEQYF. The DNA of the CDR3 is TGCGCCAGCAGCTTGTCCGGGACAGGGGTCCCCTACGAGCAGTACTTC. The entire variable domain, with the rest obtained from reference TRBV5-1 and TRBJ2-7, is as follows: KAGVTQTPRYLIKTRGQQVTLSCSPISGHRSVSWYQQTPGQGLQFLFEYFSETQRNKGNFPGRFSGRQFSNSRSEMNVSTLELGDSALYLCASSLSGTGVPYEQYFGPGTRLTVT.

This clonotype was detected only a few times. This chain joins TRBV5-1 and TRBJ2-7; 7 bases fit TRBD1. The CDR3 sequence is 16 residues long. The germline gives CDR1 SGHRS, CDR2 YFSETQ. After removal of 4 bases from V and 4 bases from J, the junction contained 14 bases not matched to a gene. CDR3 bases: TGCGCCAGCAGCGTGGACAGGCCCATTTTGCCTTACGAGCAGTACTTC. The encoded protein is CASSVDRPILPYEQYF.

The table lists this clonotype with a few counts. This chain uses TRBV12-3 or TRBV12-4 with TRBJ2-1; D gene uncertain. The CDR3 consists of 13 residues. The V gene lost 3 bases and the J gene lost 9 bases, with 12 bases spanning the gap. The CDR3 loop is CASSFLVASEQFF. Here the CDR3 DNA reads TGTGCCAGCAGTTTTTTAGTGGCTAGTGAGCAGTTCTTC.

This clonotype was found a few times. V is TRBV3-1 and J is TRBJ2-2, with 8 bases lining up with TRBD2. The trim removed 2 bases at V and 5 bases at J, leaving 7 bases unmatched. Per germline, CDR1 LGHDT and CDR2 YNNKEL (reference sequence). This CDR3 contains 16 residues. CDR3 bases: TGTGCCAGCAGCCAATTATGGACTAGCCGAACCGGGGAGCTGTTTTTT. Its translation: CASSQLWTSRTGELFF.

The table lists this clonotype with a count of one. V gene TRBV6-5 combines with J gene TRBJ2-5; 11 nucleotides match TRBD2. Germline V lookup: CDR1 MNHEY, CDR2 SVGAGI. The CDR3 runs 17 residues. V was pared by 2 bases and J by 4 bases, with 9 bases of the junction left unmatched. The CDR3, as DNA: TGTGCCAGCAGTTACCGGGGACTAGCGGCCCTCCGAGAGACCCAGTACTTC. Translation gives CASSYRGLAALRETQYF.

This clonotype turned up a few times. This sequence joins TRBV5-1 and TRBJ2-4, with D perhaps TRBD1 (5 bases). The CDR3 loop spans 13 amino acids. V was shortened by 1 base and J by 5 bases, with 7 bases between the two germline ends. Per germline, CDR1 SGHRS and CDR2 YFSETQ. The CDR3: CASSLTGENIQYF. The DNA for the CDR3 is TGCGCCAGCAGCTTGACAGGAGAAAACATTCAGTACTTC.